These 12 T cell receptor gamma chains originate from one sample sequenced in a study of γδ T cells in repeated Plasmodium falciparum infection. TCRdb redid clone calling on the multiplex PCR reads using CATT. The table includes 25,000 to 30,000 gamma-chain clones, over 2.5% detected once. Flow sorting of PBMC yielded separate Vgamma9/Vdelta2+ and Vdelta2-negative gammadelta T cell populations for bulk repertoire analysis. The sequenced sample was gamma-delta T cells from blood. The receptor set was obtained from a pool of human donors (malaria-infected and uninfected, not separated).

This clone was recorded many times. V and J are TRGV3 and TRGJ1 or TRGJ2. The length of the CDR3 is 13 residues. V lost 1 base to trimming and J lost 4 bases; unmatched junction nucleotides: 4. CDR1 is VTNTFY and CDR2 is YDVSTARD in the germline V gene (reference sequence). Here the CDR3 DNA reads TGTGCCACCTGGGACAGTCCCTATTATAAGAAACTCTTT. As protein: CATWDSPYYKKLF.

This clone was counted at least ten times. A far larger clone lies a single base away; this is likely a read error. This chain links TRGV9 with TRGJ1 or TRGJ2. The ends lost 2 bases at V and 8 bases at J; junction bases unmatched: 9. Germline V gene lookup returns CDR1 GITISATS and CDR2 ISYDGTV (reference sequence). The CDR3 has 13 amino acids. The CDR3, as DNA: TGTGCCTTGTGGGAGGCGCGGTTTCATAAGAAACTCTTT. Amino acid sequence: CALWEARFHKKLF.

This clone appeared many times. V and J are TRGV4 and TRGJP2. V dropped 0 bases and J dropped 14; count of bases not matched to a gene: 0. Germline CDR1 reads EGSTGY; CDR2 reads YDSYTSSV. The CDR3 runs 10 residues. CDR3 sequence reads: CATWDGIKTF. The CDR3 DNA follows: TGTGCCACCTGGGATGGGATCAAGACGTTT.

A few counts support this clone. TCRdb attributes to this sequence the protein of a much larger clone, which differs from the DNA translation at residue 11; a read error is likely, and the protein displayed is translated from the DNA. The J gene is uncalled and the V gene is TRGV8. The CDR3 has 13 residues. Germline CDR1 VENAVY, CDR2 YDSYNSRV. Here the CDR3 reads CATWDRYYYKRLF. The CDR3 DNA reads TGTGCCACCTGGGACCGCTATTATTATAAGAGACTCTTT.

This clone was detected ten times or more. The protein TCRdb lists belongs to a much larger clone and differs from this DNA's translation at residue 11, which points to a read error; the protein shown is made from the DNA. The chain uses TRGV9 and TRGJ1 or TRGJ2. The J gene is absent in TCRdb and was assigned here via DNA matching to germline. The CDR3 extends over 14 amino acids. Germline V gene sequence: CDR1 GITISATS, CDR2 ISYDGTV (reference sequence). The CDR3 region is CALWEVHPYYRKLF. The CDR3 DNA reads TGTGCCTTGTGGGAGGTGCATCCTTATTATAGGAAACTCTTT.

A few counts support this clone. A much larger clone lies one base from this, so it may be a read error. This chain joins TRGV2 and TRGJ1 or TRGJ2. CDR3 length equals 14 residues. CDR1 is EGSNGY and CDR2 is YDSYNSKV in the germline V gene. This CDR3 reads CAAWDDGNYYKKLF. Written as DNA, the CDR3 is TGTGCCGCCTGGGACGACGGGAATTATTATAAGAAACTCTTT.

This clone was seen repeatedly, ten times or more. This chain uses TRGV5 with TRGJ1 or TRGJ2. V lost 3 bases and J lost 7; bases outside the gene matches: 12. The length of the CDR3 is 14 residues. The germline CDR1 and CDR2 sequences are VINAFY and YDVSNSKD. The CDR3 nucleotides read TGTGCCACCTGGGACTCCTGTAAGCGGTATAAGAAACTCTTT. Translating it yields CATWDSCKRYKKLF.

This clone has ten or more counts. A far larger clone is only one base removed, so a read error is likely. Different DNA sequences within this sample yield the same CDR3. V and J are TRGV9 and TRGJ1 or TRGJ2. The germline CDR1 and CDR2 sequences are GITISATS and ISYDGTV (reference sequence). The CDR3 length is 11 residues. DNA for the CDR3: TGTGCCTGCCTACCGTATTATAAGAAACTCTTC. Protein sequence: CACLPYYKKLF.

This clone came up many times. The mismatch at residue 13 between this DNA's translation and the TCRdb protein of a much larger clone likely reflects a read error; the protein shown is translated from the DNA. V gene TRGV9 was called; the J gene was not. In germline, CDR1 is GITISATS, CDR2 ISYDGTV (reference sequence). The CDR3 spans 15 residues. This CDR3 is CALWEPPVGKKIRVF. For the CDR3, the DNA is TGTGCCTTGTGGGAGCCCCCGGTGGGCAAAAAAATCAGGGTATTT.

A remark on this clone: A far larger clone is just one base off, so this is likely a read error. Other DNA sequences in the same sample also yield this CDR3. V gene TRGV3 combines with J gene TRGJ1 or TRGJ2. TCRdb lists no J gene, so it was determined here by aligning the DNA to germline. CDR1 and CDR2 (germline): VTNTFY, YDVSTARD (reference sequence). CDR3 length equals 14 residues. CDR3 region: CATWDRYLYYKKLF. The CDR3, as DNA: TGTGCCACCTGGGACAGGTACCTTTATTACAAGAAACTCTTT.

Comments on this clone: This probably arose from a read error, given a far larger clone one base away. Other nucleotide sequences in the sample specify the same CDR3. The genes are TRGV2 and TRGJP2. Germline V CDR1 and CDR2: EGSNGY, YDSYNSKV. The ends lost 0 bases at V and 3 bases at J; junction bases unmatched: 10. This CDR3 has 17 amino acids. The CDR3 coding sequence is TGTGCCACCTGGGACGGGCACTCAATGGGTAGTGATTGGATCAAGACGTTT. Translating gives CATWDGHSMGSDWIKTF.

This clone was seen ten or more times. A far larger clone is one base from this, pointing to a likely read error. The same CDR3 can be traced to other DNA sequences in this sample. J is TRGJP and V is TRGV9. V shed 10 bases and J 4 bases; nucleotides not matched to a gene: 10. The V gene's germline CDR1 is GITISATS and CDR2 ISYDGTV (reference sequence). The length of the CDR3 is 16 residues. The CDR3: CALWRSQELGKKIKVF. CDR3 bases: TGTGCCTTATGGAGAAGTCAAGAGTTGGGCAAAAAAATCAAGGTATTT.